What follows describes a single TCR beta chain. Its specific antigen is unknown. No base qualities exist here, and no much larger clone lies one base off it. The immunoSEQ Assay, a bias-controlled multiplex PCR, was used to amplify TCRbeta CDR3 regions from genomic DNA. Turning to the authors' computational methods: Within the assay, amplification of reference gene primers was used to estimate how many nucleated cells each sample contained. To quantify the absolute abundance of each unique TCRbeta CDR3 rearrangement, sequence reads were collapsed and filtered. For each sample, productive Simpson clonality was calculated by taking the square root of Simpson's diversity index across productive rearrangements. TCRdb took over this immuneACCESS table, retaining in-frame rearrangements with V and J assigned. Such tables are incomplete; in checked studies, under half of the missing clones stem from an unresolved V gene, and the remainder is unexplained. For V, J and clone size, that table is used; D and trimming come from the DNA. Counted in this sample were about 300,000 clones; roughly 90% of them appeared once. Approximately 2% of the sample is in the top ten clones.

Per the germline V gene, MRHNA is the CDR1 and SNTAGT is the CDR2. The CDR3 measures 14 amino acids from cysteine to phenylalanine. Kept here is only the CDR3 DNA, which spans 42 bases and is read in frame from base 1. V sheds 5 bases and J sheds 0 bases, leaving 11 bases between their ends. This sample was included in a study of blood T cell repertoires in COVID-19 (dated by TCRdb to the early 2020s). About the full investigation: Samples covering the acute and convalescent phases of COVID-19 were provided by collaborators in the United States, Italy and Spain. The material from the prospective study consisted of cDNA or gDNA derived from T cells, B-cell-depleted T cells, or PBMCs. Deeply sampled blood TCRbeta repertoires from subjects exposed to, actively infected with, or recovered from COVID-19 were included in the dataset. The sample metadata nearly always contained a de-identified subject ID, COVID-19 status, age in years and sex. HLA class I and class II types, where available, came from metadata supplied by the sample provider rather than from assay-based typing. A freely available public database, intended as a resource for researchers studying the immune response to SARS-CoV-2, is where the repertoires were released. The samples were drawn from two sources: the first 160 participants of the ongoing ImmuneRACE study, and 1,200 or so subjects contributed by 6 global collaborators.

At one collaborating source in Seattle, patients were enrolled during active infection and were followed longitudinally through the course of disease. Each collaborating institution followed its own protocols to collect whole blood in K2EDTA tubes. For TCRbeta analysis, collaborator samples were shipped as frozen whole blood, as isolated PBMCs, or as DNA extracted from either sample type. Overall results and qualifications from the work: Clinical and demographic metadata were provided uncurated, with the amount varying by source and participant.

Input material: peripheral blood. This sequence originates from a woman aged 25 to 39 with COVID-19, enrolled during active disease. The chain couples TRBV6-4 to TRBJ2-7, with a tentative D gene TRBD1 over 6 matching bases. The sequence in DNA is TGTGCCAGCAGTACAGGGTCGGGCTCCTACGAGCAGTACTTC. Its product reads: CASSTGSGSYEQYF.